This TCR beta chain emerged from a study of shared clonotypes between healthy human individuals. It was around 100 million PBMCs that unsorted samples used for genomic DNA. Method: immunoSEQ multiplex PCR; TCRdb's copy keeps in-frame clones and lacks some. The repertoire holds about 480,000 clones, approximately 79% seen once, with 9.5% to 15% in the top ten. CDR1 and CDR2 from the germline V gene are MNHNS and SASEGT. Trimming removed 3 bases at V and 0 bases at J, with 15 bases between. The CDR3 extends over 16 amino acids. The sequence derives from a woman aged 40 to 50 in good health. Some clones in this sample may be carry-over from other donors' samples. Material for sequencing was PBMCs. This sequence joins TRBV6-1 and TRBJ2-7, with a possible D match to TRBD2 (5 bases). CDR3 loop: CASSEQPGTSSYEQYF. The CDR3 DNA reads as TGTGCCAGCAGTGAGCAACCGGGAACGAGCTCCTACGAGCAGTACTTC.